One sample yielded the 5 T cell receptor beta chains listed below, sequenced in a study of T-cell reconstitution after alpha-beta-depleted transplantation in children. Unique molecular identifiers were incorporated into the prepared TCRbeta library. One entry per CDR3 protein results from TCRdb running MiXCR on the PCR reads. The sample lists 500,000 or so distinct CDR3 sequences; approximately 29% were seen once. Sequences were derived from PBMCs from the stem cell graft donor, sampled from the stem cell graft. The receptors derive from a human donor who donated a stem cell graft to a child with aplastic anemia.

The chain recombines TRBV12-3 or TRBV12-4 with TRBJ2-7, with a possible D match to TRBD1 (6 bases). Trimming took 7 bases from V and 2 from J, leaving 12 bases between them. The CDR3 consists of 13 residues. The DNA for the CDR3 is TGTGCCAGCAAACCGACAGGAACCTACGAGCAGTACTTC. It codes for CASKPTGTYEQYF.

The chain employs TRBV20-1 and TRBJ2-2, with D perhaps TRBD1 (5 bases). Looked up from germline, CDR1 is DFQATT and CDR2 is SNEGSKA (reference sequence). The CDR3 loop spans 15 amino acids. V lost 5 bases and J lost 0, with 13 bases in between. The CDR3 loop is CSALDRLANTGELFF. In DNA, the CDR3 is TGCAGTGCTCTCGACAGACTTGCGAACACCGGGGAGCTGTTTTTT.

This clonotype was detected only a few times. The V and J genes are TRBV12-3 or TRBV12-4 and TRBJ1-4; weak D call: TRBD1 (6 bases). Trimming cost V 4 bases and J 7 bases, with 16 bases left between them. CDR3 length equals 15 residues. The CDR3 here is CASSSRTAGSEKLFF. CDR3 sequence (DNA): TGTGCCAGCAGTTCGCGGACAGCGGGCAGTGAAAAACTGTTTTTT.

The chain employs TRBV10-3 and TRBJ2-1; a weak D match, TRBD2 (5 bases). Germline V lookup: CDR1 ENHRY, CDR2 SYGVKD. There are 17 residues in the CDR3. Trimming removed 4 bases from V and 4 bases from J, with 20 bases in between. CDR3: CAISAARELRGYNEQFF. CDR3 DNA sequence: TGTGCCATCAGTGCGGCCCGGGAACTAAGAGGGTACAATGAGCAGTTCTTC.

V gene TRBV25-1 combines with J gene TRBJ2-7; D unresolved. Germline CDR1 and CDR2: MGHDK and SYGVNS. V lost 4 bases, J lost 1 base, and 5 bases lay in between. The CDR3 is 12 amino acids. The CDR3 region is CASSVGSYEQYF. In DNA, the CDR3 is TGTGCCAGCAGTGTAGGTTCCTACGAGCAGTACTTC.